Below are 8 T cell receptor beta chains sequenced from a single sample in a study of shared clonotypes between healthy human individuals. It was CD45RO-negative cells, positively selected for CCR7, that made up naive CD8 cells, with terminally differentiated effector memory CD45RA+ cells excluded. The repertoire was sequenced with immunoSEQ multiplex PCR; TCRdb's copy has only in-frame clones and lacks some. The repertoire has some 2.1 million clones, around 93% of them found once; the top ten carry under 2%. The sample was naive CD8+ T cells from PBMCs. The receptors originated from a young man in good health. Some clones in this sample may be carry-over from other donors' samples.

V gene TRBV5-6 combines with J gene TRBJ2-3, with 7 nucleotides matching TRBD1. The CDR3 sequence is 16 residues long. V lost 0 bases, J lost 4 bases, and 8 bases stayed unmatched. Germline CDR1 is SGHDT and CDR2 is YYEEEE. This CDR3 is CASSLGTGSWADTQYF. The CDR3 DNA follows: TGTGCCAGCAGCTTGGGGACAGGCTCATGGGCAGATACGCAGTATTTT.

This clone was picked up one time. V is TRBV15 and J is TRBJ2-2, with 10 bases aligning to TRBD2. Trimming at V came to 3 bases and at J to 4 bases, leaving 2 bases not matched to a gene. Germline values: CDR1 LNHNV, CDR2 YYDKDF (reference sequence). The CDR3 covers 15 residues. CDR3: CATSSGLAVTGELFF. CDR3 sequence (DNA): TGTGCCACCAGCAGCGGACTAGCGGTCACCGGGGAGCTGTTTTTT.

CDR3 DNA: TGCGCCAGCAGCCAAGTTTACCTGCATGGGGGAGCCAAAAACATTCAGTACTTC. It is translated as CASSQVYLHGGAKNIQYF. The V call is TRBV4-3, the J call TRBJ2-4; the D gene could be TRBD1 or TRBD2 (5 bases each). Trimming shortened V by 1 base and J by 0 bases, and 16 bases separated the two germline ends. The CDR3 sequence is 18 residues long. CDR1 LGHNA and CDR2 YSLEER come from the germline V gene.

The sample holds one count of this clone. The rearrangement uses TRBV4-1 and TRBJ2-7, with 7 bases aligning to TRBD1. The CDR3 totals 14 residues. Trimming cost V 4 bases and J 2 bases; bases outside gene matches: 5. Per germline, CDR1 MGHRA and CDR2 YSYEKL. The CDR3 protein is CASSLRQGTYEQYF. The DNA of the CDR3 is TGCGCCAGCAGCCTCCGACAGGGAACCTACGAGCAGTACTTC.

The chain couples TRBV11-2 to TRBJ2-7; maybe TRBD2 (5 bases). Germline V gives CDR1 SGHAT, CDR2 FQNNGV. Trimming took 5 bases from V and 7 from J, leaving 24 bases between them. This CDR3 is built from 16 residues. The chain's CDR3 is CASSPLAGRGIREQYF. The CDR3 DNA is TGTGCCAGCAGCCCACTGGCAGGTCGGGGTATTAGGGAGCAGTACTTC.

As concerns this clone: Other nucleotide sequences from this sample produce the same CDR3. The chain joins TRBV19 to TRBJ1-4; the D is unclear. V lost 1 base and J lost 0, with 3 bases in between. The CDR3 contains 14 residues. Germline V CDR1 and CDR2: LNHDA, SQIVND (reference sequence). As DNA, the CDR3 is TGTGCCAGTAGTATAGGCGCAACTAATGAAAAACTGTTTTTT. Translated, it gives CASSIGATNEKLFF.

This chain links TRBV7-2 with TRBJ2-7; no clear D. The CDR3 is made up of 13 amino acids. V lost 1 base to trimming and J lost 6 bases, with 10 bases between them. Looked up from germline, CDR1 is SGHTA and CDR2 is FQGNSA. In nucleotides, the CDR3 is TGTGCCAGCAGCTTAGAATTATGGCTCGAGCAGTACTTC. Amino acid sequence: CASSLELWLEQYF.

This clone is a singleton in its sample. J is TRBJ2-3 and V is TRBV28; 7 nucleotides align to TRBD1. The CDR3 loop spans 15 amino acids. V shed 6 bases and J 5 bases; nucleotides not matched to a gene: 11. Germline V lookup: CDR1 MDHEN, CDR2 SYDVKM. This CDR3 reads CASSPGQVLGDTQYF. For the CDR3, the DNA is TGTGCCAGCAGCCCTGGACAGGTTTTAGGAGATACGCAGTATTTT. Full variable domain (remainder filled in from reference TRBV28 and TRBJ2-3): DVKVTQSSRYLVKRTGEKVFLECVQDMDHENMFWYRQDPGLGLRLIYFSYDVKMKEKGDIPEGYSVSREKKERFSLILESASTNQTSMYLCASSPGQVLGDTQYFGPGTRLTVL.